The 2 T cell receptor beta chains below were found in one sample sequenced in a study of T-cell reconstitution after alpha-beta-depleted transplantation in children (TCRdb year 2016). What the treatment or condition label conveys for this sample: allogeneic hematopoietic cell transplantation with graft depleted of TCRalphabeta T cells and CD19 B cells. Libraries were prepared through PCR. Reads for this sample came from an Illumina HiSeq 2500. To normalize quantification of the TCRbeta repertoire, the TCR libraries were built with molecular barcoding that relied on unique molecular identifiers. TCRdb ran its own pipeline on the public reads, namely fastp trimming at Q25 and MiXCR clone calling, and kept in-frame beta chains. Each entry merges the rows of one CDR3 protein and shows their most common DNA and genes. The sample includes about 980,000 distinct CDR3 sequences, with about 31% observed a single time. The ten most abundant clones make up 28% of the sample.

The sample consisted of PBMCs, mostly from graft donor cells, taken 360 days after TCRalphabeta/CD19-depleted stem cell transplant. Receptors originate from a boy under two years old who had a stem cell transplant for SCID, so the T cells may come from the graft donor.

This clonotype was recorded once. The V and J genes are TRBV3-1 and TRBJ2-3, with TRBD2 as a possible D gene (5 bases). Trimming cost V 1 base and J 2 bases, with 10 bases left between them. The CDR3 length is 15 residues. Per germline, CDR1 LGHDT and CDR2 YNNKEL (reference sequence). CDR3 amino acids: CASSQGSGYTDTQYF. In DNA form, the CDR3 reads TGTGCCAGCAGCCAAGGGAGCGGCTACACAGATACGCAGTATTTT.

The rearrangement uses TRBV4-1 and TRBJ1-1; maybe TRBD1 (5 bases). The V end was cut by 1 base, the J end by 0 bases, with 9 bases between. CDR1 is MGHRA and CDR2 is YSYEKL in the germline V gene. CDR3 length equals 15 residues. This CDR3 is CASSQGGRVNTEAFF. As DNA, the CDR3 is TGCGCCAGCAGCCAAGGAGGCAGGGTGAACACTGAAGCTTTCTTT.